Shown below are 9 T cell receptor beta chains from a single sample sequenced in a study of shared clonotypes between healthy human individuals. Here immunoSEQ multiplex PCR was the method, and the copy in TCRdb shows in-frame clones only, minus some. The profile covers millions of clones, with around 94% appearing a single time and more than 0.12% taken by the ten largest. Sequencing was carried out using naive CD4+ T cells sorted from blood. Sample subset: CD45RA+ positively selected. These TCRs come from a man aged 18 to 29 in good health.

The table lists this clone with a count of one. The V and J genes are TRBV7-8 and TRBJ2-7, with 7 bases lining up with TRBD2. CDR1 and CDR2 (germline): SGHVS, FQNEAQ. This CDR3 is 15 amino acids long. J was trimmed by 2 bases and V by 6 bases; bases with no gene match: 10. The CDR3: CASRGGEPVPYEQYF. The CDR3 region has the DNA TGTGCCAGCAGGGGAGGGGAGCCGGTCCCCTACGAGCAGTACTTC.

This clone was recorded once. The chain uses TRBV11-2 and TRBJ2-1, with D possibly matching TRBD1 (6 bases). The CDR3 covers 16 residues. V shed 5 bases and J shed 2 bases, with 16 bases lying between them. The germline V gene has CDR1 SGHAT and CDR2 FQNNGV. The CDR3 DNA sequence: TGTGCCAGCAGCGACCTACAGGGAAAGGCCTACAATGAGCAGTTCTTC. This translates into CASSDLQGKAYNEQFF. Supplemented by reference TRBV11-2 and TRBJ2-1, the full variable domain reads EAGVAQSPRYKIIEKRQSVAFWCNPISGHATLYWYQQILGQGPKLLIQFQNNGVVDDSQLPKDRFSAERLKGVDSTLKIQPAKLEDSAVYLCASSDLQGKAYNEQFFGPGTRLTVL.

V usage is TRBV4-1 and J usage is TRBJ2-5; D may be TRBD1 or TRBD2 (6 bases each). V was trimmed by 1 base and J by 5 bases, leaving 17 bases between them. This CDR3 is 16 amino acids long. Per the germline V gene, CDR1 is MGHRA and CDR2 is YSYEKL. The DNA for the CDR3 is TGCGCCAGCAGCCAAGCGGGAGTAGCGAGGGGGGAGACCCAGTACTTC. Protein sequence: CASSQAGVARGETQYF.

This clone was found a few times. V usage is TRBV4-1 and J usage is TRBJ2-5, with TRBD2 matching over 8 bases. Germline CDR1 and CDR2: MGHRA and YSYEKL. This CDR3 is 17 amino acids long. The V gene end was trimmed by 1 base and the J gene end by 2 bases; junction bases not matched to a gene: 9. The CDR3 DNA reads TGCGCCAGCAGCCAAGTTAGCCTAGCGGGTTTACAAGAGACCCAGTACTTC. It is translated as CASSQVSLAGLQETQYF.

V and J are TRBV30 and TRBJ2-3; possibly TRBD1 for D (6 bases). The CDR3 runs to 15 residues. Between the trimmed V and J ends, which lost 0 bases and 5 bases, there was a span of 15 bases. The germline V gene encodes CDR1 GTSNPN and CDR2 SVGIG (reference sequence). The CDR3 DNA reads as TGTGCCTGGAGTGTACACAGGGAAGGCGGAGATACGCAGTATTTT. Amino acid sequence: CAWSVHREGGDTQYF. Full variable domain (remainder filled in from reference TRBV30 and TRBJ2-3): SQTIHQWPATLVQPVGSPLSLECTVEGTSNPNLYWYRQAAGRGLQLLFYSVGIGQISSEVPQNLSASRPQDRQFILSSKKLLLSDSGFYLCAWSVHREGGDTQYFGPGTRLTVL.

The rearrangement joins TRBV19 to TRBJ2-3, with TRBD2 matching over 8 bases. The CDR3 runs to 13 residues. The germline V gene has CDR1 LNHDA and CDR2 SQIVND (reference sequence). V shed 9 bases, J shed 1 base, and the junction held 3 bases outside the gene matches. The CDR3 coding sequence is TGTGCCAGCCAAGCGGGGGGCACAGATACGCAGTATTTT. It translates to CASQAGGTDTQYF.

V gene TRBV9 combines with J gene TRBJ1-2; 11 positions agree with TRBD1. V dropped 3 bases and J dropped 7; count of bases not matched to a gene: 14. CDR3 length equals 17 residues. Germline V gene data show CDR1 as SGDLS and CDR2 as YYNGEE. This CDR3 reads CASSETLYGQGARGYTF. The CDR3 region has the DNA TGTGCCAGCAGCGAGACCCTATACGGACAGGGGGCGCGTGGCTACACCTTC.

The V gene is TRBV10-3, the J gene TRBJ2-3; D is perhaps TRBD1 or TRBD2 (5 bases each). CDR3 length: 12 amino acids. V lost 8 bases, J lost 7 bases, and 13 bases lay in between. CDR1 and CDR2 from the germline V gene are ENHRY and SYGVKD. CDR3 bases: TGTGCCATCGCCGGGACCCAAAATACGCAGTATTTT. It codes for CAIAGTQNTQYF.

The chain has TRBV5-6 and TRBJ2-1; TRBD1 agrees at 9 bases. V lost 4 bases, J lost 3 bases, and 8 bases stayed unmatched. The CDR3 runs 16 residues. Germline-derived CDR1 and CDR2 are SGHDT and YYEEEE. This chain's CDR3 is CASSTGRQGDYNEQFF. CDR3 DNA sequence: TGTGCCAGCAGCACCGGGCGACAGGGGGACTACAATGAGCAGTTCTTC.